A single sample is the source of the 8 T cell receptor beta chains below, sequenced in a study of cytomegalovirus exposure and HLA in healthy donors. Assay used: immunoSEQ multiplex PCR; TCRdb lists only in-frame clones, some missing. The table lists around 150,000 clones, approximately 82% of them singletons. Sequencing was performed on PBMCs. All receptors derive from a young man in good health and CMV-seropositive.

CDR3 sequence reads: CASRGLAGTQETQYF. CDR3 DNA: TGTGCCAGCCGCGGACTAGCGGGGACCCAAGAGACCCAGTACTTC. The V call is TRBV27, the J call TRBJ2-5; the match to TRBD2 covers 12 bases. The CDR3 has 15 amino acids. Losses at the gene ends were 8 bases for V and 1 base for J; bases not matched to a gene: 5. Per the germline V gene, CDR1 is MNHEY and CDR2 is SMNVEV (reference sequence).

The chain carries TRBV30 and TRBJ2-1; D is possibly TRBD1 (5 bases). V was shortened by 0 bases and J by 9 bases, with 9 bases between the two germline ends. This CDR3 contains 12 residues. CDR1 is GTSNPN and CDR2 is SVGIG in the germline V gene (reference sequence). CDR3 amino acids: CAWSVAGLEQFF. CDR3 in DNA: TGTGCCTGGAGTGTGGCAGGGCTTGAGCAGTTCTTC. The whole variable domain, filled in from reference TRBV30 and TRBJ2-1, reads SQTIHQWPATLVQPVGSPLSLECTVEGTSNPNLYWYRQAAGRGLQLLFYSVGIGQISSEVPQNLSASRPQDRQFILSSKKLLLSDSGFYLCAWSVAGLEQFFGPGTRLTVL.

V is TRBV11-2 and J is TRBJ2-7; maybe TRBD1 (6 bases). The germline V gene encodes CDR1 SGHAT and CDR2 FQNNGV. The CDR3 runs to 17 residues. Trimming stripped 5 bases from V and 2 bases from J, with 22 bases between. Written as DNA, the CDR3 is TGTGCCAGCAGCCCAACCTTTCGGGACACACCAGCCTACGAGCAGTACTTC. Translation gives CASSPTFRDTPAYEQYF.

The DNA of the CDR3 is TGTGCCAGCAGGCAGACAGGGGACGAAGGCTACACCTTC. Amino acid sequence: CASRQTGDEGYTF. V usage is TRBV28 and J usage is TRBJ1-2, with 8 bases aligning to TRBD1. The CDR3 has 13 residues. CDR1 and CDR2 (germline): MDHEN, SYDVKM. The ends lost 6 bases at V and 8 bases at J; junction bases unmatched: 8.

This clone was seen only a few times. The chain employs TRBV29-1 and TRBJ1-2, with 8 bases fitting TRBD1. Trimming cost V 4 bases and J 5 bases; bases outside gene matches: 3. Germline loops: CDR1 SQVTM, CDR2 ANQGSEA. CDR3 length equals 12 residues. The CDR3 is CSVARTGYGYTF. Written as DNA, the CDR3 is TGCAGCGTTGCGAGGACAGGGTATGGCTACACCTTC.

The genes are TRBV11-2 and TRBJ2-4; D possibly corresponds to TRBD2 (5 bases). V lost 1 base and J lost 0, with 7 bases in between. This CDR3 contains 15 residues. Germline loops: CDR1 SGHAT, CDR2 FQNNGV. In DNA form, the CDR3 reads TGTGCCAGCAGCTTAGTAGGACTAGCCAAAAACATTCAGTACTTC. Translated: CASSLVGLAKNIQYF.

This clone came up once. This chain joins TRBV29-1 and TRBJ1-1; 8 bases match TRBD1. The CDR3 loop spans 13 amino acids. J was trimmed by 4 bases and V by 7 bases; bases with no gene match: 8. Germline V gene sequence: CDR1 SQVTM, CDR2 ANQGSEA. This CDR3 reads CSAGTGFSTEAFF. The CDR3 nucleotides are TGCAGCGCTGGGACAGGTTTTAGCACTGAAGCTTTCTTT.

A few counts support this clone. This chain uses TRBV6-5 with TRBJ1-5, with TRBD1 matching over 8 bases. V was pared by 5 bases and J by 2 bases, with 5 bases of the junction left unmatched. Germline CDR1 is MNHEY and CDR2 is SVGAGI. The CDR3 sequence is 15 residues long. CDR3 in amino acids: CASSHRGIGNQPQHF. DNA of the CDR3: TGTGCCAGCAGTCACAGGGGGATCGGCAATCAGCCCCAGCATTTT.